The source of this T cell receptor beta chain is a study of CD8+ T cells in alopecia areata. Findings and caveats of the study: Alphabeta T cells residing in normal skin are also sequenced in scalp samples. Scalp lesions, especially in alopecia totalis/universalis, had higher clonality than normal scalp.

This clone was seen only a few times. Its antigen is unknown. Samples from alopecia areata patients were lesional scalp punch biopsies and peripheral blood. Extraction of RNA preceded its reverse transcription into cDNA, which served as the sequencing template. The repertoire was sequenced with immunoSEQ multiplex PCR; TCRdb's copy has only in-frame clones and lacks some. The sample holds 90,000 to 130,000 clones, 58% seen once. This clonotype was sampled from a human donor with alopecia areata. Input material: NKG2D-low CD8+ T cells sorted from blood.

The CDR3, as DNA: TGTGCCAGCAGCCAGAGAACGGGCTATGGCTACACCTTC. This encodes CASSQRTGYGYTF. The chain uses TRBV14 and TRBJ1-2, with D unresolved. Germline V gene data show CDR1 as SGHDN and CDR2 as FVKESK. The CDR3 has 13 residues. Trimming cost V 3 bases and J 4 bases, with 9 bases left between them.